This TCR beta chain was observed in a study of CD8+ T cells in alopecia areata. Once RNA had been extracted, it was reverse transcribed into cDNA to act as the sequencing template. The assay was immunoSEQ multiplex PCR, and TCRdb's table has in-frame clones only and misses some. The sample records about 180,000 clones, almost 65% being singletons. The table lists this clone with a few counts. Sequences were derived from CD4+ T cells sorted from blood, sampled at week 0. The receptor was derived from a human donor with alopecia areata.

The CDR3 DNA reads as TGTGCCAGCAGCGCCGACGCCAGCTACACCTTC. It encodes CASSADASYTF. The V and J genes are TRBV9 and TRBJ1-2; D uncertain. Trimming took off 3 bases at V and 9 bases at J, with 9 bases between the two ends. Germline V gene data show CDR1 as SGDLS and CDR2 as YYNGEE. The CDR3 contains 11 residues.